Listed here is a single TCR beta chain. Its target is not known. This CDR3 region has 16 residues. Trimming took 4 bases from V and 3 from J; bases not matched to a gene: 11. Germline-derived CDR1 and CDR2 are KGHSH and LQKENI. TCRdb keeps only in-frame clones here, not all; method: immunoSEQ multiplex PCR. The sample lists approximately 130,000 clones, 86% occurring once. This sample was taken from a study of T cell responses to AZD1222 COVID-19 vaccine. Whole-study findings and limits: Repertoire samples came only from after the peak T cell response.

The chain uses TRBV18 and TRBJ1-2, with 7 bases fitting TRBD1. This TCR came from an adult who received the AZD1222 COVID-19 vaccine. The source was peripheral blood, collected 28 days after the second AZD1222 dose. CDR3 nucleotide sequence: TGTGCCAGCTCACTACTACCACATCAGGGGGACTATGGCTACACCTTC. Translation gives CASSLLPHQGDYGYTF.